The present T cell receptor beta chain was sequenced within a study of T cell responses to AZD1222 COVID-19 vaccine. V lost 0 bases to trimming and J lost 7 bases, with 12 bases between them. Germline loops: CDR1 SGHDN, CDR2 FVKESK. CDR3 length equals 14 residues. Points on this clone: Its cognate antigen is unknown.

Whole-study results and caveats: Recipients of two AZD1222 doses showed rising Spike-specific TCR breadth and depth.

The method was immunoSEQ multiplex PCR; TCRdb's version includes in-frame clones alone and lacks a portion of them. The table shows approximately 130,000 clones, with around 83% occurring only once. This chain links TRBV14 with TRBJ2-5; no definite D call. The material sequenced was peripheral blood, taken 28 days after the second AZD1222 dose. This sequence was found in an adult who received the AZD1222 COVID-19 vaccine. The CDR3 is CASSQERSLGTQYF. The CDR3 coding sequence is TGTGCCAGCAGCCAAGAACGGAGCCTGGGGACCCAGTACTTC. Looking up the rest from reference TRBV14 and TRBJ2-5 gives the full variable domain: EAGVTQFPSHSVIEKGQTVTLRCDPISGHDNLYWYRRVMGKEIKFLLHFVKESKQDESGMPNNRFLAERTGGTYSTLKVQPAELEDSGVYFCASSQERSLGTQYFGPGTRLLVL.